Sequencing of this TCR beta chain was carried out in a study of shared clonotypes between healthy human individuals. Study-level findings and limits: Clonotypes shared by all four donors outscored non-shared clonotypes in generation probability. An effect of sequencing depth on clonotype sharing among donors was expected.

In its sample, this clone was seen a few times. The antigen is not known. The same CDR3 arises from other DNA sequences in this sample as well. Tens of thousands of T cell genomes (around 200 ng DNA) went into each sorted-subset replicate. Sequenced by immunoSEQ multiplex PCR; TCRdb stores in-frame clones only, minus some. The data show a few million clones, 85% to 95% seen once. Germline CDR1 SGHNT, CDR2 YENEEA. Losses at the gene ends were 5 bases for V and 1 base for J; bases not matched to a gene: 4. CDR3 length equals 15 residues. Everyone who donated was a Caucasian adult who lived in Nashville, Tennessee.

Source material: naive CD4+ T cells from PBMCs. Subset noted: CD45RA+ positively selected. This TCR came from a man aged 18 to 35 in good health. Some clones in this sample may be carry-over from other donors' samples. This rearrangement joins TRBV11-3 to TRBJ2-7; TRBD2 agrees at 11 bases. DNA of the CDR3: TGTGCCAGCAGCCCCGGGACTAGCGGTTCCTACGAGCAGTACTTC. As protein: CASSPGTSGSYEQYF.